This entry describes one TCR beta chain. Its matching antigen is unknown. Data came from immunoSEQ multiplex PCR; TCRdb stores just in-frame clones and leaves some out. The sample gives some 130,000 clones, roughly nine tenths of which show up once; 6.3% is in the top ten. The sample belongs to a study of T cell responses to AZD1222 COVID-19 vaccine. Study-level results: Following two doses of AZD1222, Spike-specific TCR breadth and depth rose.

The sequence came from an adult in good health. The source was peripheral blood, collected on day 0 of AZD1222 vaccination.

CDR3 amino acids: CSVRQGRGSNQPQHF. Here the CDR3 DNA reads TGCAGCGTTCGGCAGGGTCGGGGAAGCAATCAGCCCCAGCATTTT. The J gene is TRBJ1-5, the V gene TRBV29-1, with a possible D match to TRBD1 (5 bases). This CDR3 region has 15 residues. Germline V lookup: CDR1 SQVTM, CDR2 ANQGSEA. The V end lost 5 bases, the J end lost 1 base, and 15 bases lay between the germline ends. Using reference TRBV29-1 and TRBJ1-5 for the parts outside the CDR3, the full variable domain is SAVISQKPSRDICQRGTSLTIQCQVDSQVTMMFWYRQQPGQSLTLIATANQGSEATYESGFVIDKFPISRPNLTFSTLTVSNMSPEDSSIYLCSVRQGRGSNQPQHFGDGTRLSIL.